These 2 T cell receptor beta chains originate from one sample sequenced in a study of blood T cell repertoires in COVID-19. TCRdb's copy holds only in-frame clones and misses some; the assay was immunoSEQ multiplex PCR. The data hold 200,000 or so clones, with roughly nine tenths observed a single time. The source material was peripheral blood. These receptor sequences come from a man aged 35 to 55 with active or convalescent COVID-19.

The J gene is TRBJ2-7, the V gene TRBV7-5; TRBD1 is taken as the D call from the table, unchecked against the DNA. TRBV7-5 is labeled a pseudogene. The CDR3 covers 14 residues. CDR3 loop: CVRRHGQGLYEQYF. The DNA of the CDR3 is TGTGTCAGAAGGCACGGACAGGGGCTCTACGAGCAGTACTTC.

This chain joins TRBV7-2 and TRBJ2-7; D not certain. The CDR3 is 13 residues long. V shed 1 base and J shed 4 bases, with 8 bases lying between them. Germline V gene data show CDR1 as SGHTA and CDR2 as FQGNSA. The CDR3 loop reads CASSLEELYEQYF. In nucleotides, the CDR3 is TGTGCCAGCAGCTTAGAGGAGCTGTACGAGCAGTACTTC.